Below are 8 T cell receptor beta chains sequenced from a single sample in a study of blood T cell repertoires in COVID-19. Some clones are missing from TCRdb's copy, which holds only in-frame ones; the method was immunoSEQ multiplex PCR. This repertoire shows roughly 240,000 clones, about 89% found once; its top ten account for under 2%. The sample consisted of peripheral blood. These receptors all stem from a woman aged 60-75 years who had recovered from COVID-19.

The genes are TRBV7-9 and TRBJ2-2, with D maybe TRBD2 (7 bases). The CDR3 totals 16 residues. Germline V gives CDR1 SEHNR, CDR2 FQNEAQ (reference sequence). V was shortened by 5 bases and J by 0 bases, with 13 bases between the two germline ends. The CDR3 nucleotides read TGTGCCAGCAGCCCATCCGGGGGGCCGAACACCGGGGAGCTGTTTTTT. It specifies CASSPSGGPNTGELFF.

This clone was picked up one time. This chain uses TRBV5-6 with TRBJ1-2; 7 nucleotides match TRBD1. There are 16 residues in the CDR3. Germline lookup yields CDR1 SGHDT and CDR2 YYEEEE. The V gene end was trimmed by 4 bases and the J gene end by 4 bases; junction bases not matched to a gene: 13. Here the CDR3 reads CASSPYRTGEVYGYTF. CDR3 in DNA: TGTGCCAGCAGCCCGTACCGGACAGGCGAAGTCTATGGCTACACCTTC.

The rearrangement links TRBV10-3 to TRBJ1-1, with D perhaps matching TRBD1 (6 bases). The germline V gene has CDR1 ENHRY and CDR2 SYGVKD. The CDR3 is 14 amino acids. Trimming took off 2 bases at V and 1 base at J, with 8 bases between the two ends. The CDR3 sequence is CAISERGGNTEAFF. The DNA of the CDR3 is TGTGCCATCAGTGAGAGAGGGGGGAACACTGAAGCTTTCTTT.

The rearrangement joins TRBV29-1 to TRBJ2-5; the D gene is possibly TRBD2 (6 bases). V lost 5 bases to trimming and J lost 6 bases, with 19 bases between them. The CDR3 contains 14 residues. Germline assignment: CDR1 SQVTM and CDR2 ANQGSEA. This CDR3 reads CSVRAGGVLKTQYF. CDR3 coding DNA: TGCAGCGTTCGAGCGGGTGGAGTTCTCAAGACCCAGTACTTC. The complete variable domain, with remaining parts taken from reference TRBV29-1 and TRBJ2-5, reads SAVISQKPSRDICQRGTSLTIQCQVDSQVTMMFWYRQQPGQSLTLIATANQGSEATYESGFVIDKFPISRPNLTFSTLTVSNMSPEDSSIYLCSVRAGGVLKTQYFGPGTRLLVL.

This rearrangement joins TRBV7-3 to TRBJ2-3; 11 bases are shared with TRBD1. The CDR3 runs to 16 residues. V was clipped by 5 bases and J by 6 bases; unmatched bases: 10. Per the germline V gene, CDR1 is SGHTA and CDR2 is FQGTGA. Here the CDR3 DNA reads TGTGCCAGCAGCCCCCAGGCGGGACAGGGGGTGGATACGCAGTATTTT. Its translation is CASSPQAGQGVDTQYF.

The V call is TRBV7-9, the J call TRBJ2-7; D gene unclear. Germline V gives CDR1 SEHNR, CDR2 FQNEAQ (reference sequence). The CDR3 contains 15 residues. With 2 bases removed from V and 0 bases from J, the gap between germline ends came to 11 bases. The CDR3 loop reads CASSLNSQSSYEQYF. The CDR3 coding sequence is TGTGCCAGCAGCTTAAACAGCCAAAGCTCCTACGAGCAGTACTTC.

CDR3 loop: CASVAGGPSYNEQFF. DNA of the CDR3: TGTGCCAGCGTAGCGGGGGGGCCCTCCTACAATGAGCAGTTCTTC. This rearrangement joins TRBV28 to TRBJ2-1, with TRBD2 identical over 11 bases. The length of the CDR3 is 15 residues. CDR1 and CDR2 from the germline V gene are MDHEN and SYDVKM. The V gene end was trimmed by 8 bases and the J gene end by 0 bases; junction bases not matched to a gene: 3.

The J gene is TRBJ1-6, the V gene TRBV5-8, with D hard to call. The germline V gene has CDR1 SGHTS and CDR2 YDEGEE. The CDR3 runs to 17 residues. Trimming stripped 2 bases from V and 3 bases from J, with 15 bases between. The CDR3 bases are TGTGCCAGCAGCTTATTGCTGAGGTCTTTCTATAATTCACCCCTCCACTTT. Protein product: CASSLLLRSFYNSPLHF.